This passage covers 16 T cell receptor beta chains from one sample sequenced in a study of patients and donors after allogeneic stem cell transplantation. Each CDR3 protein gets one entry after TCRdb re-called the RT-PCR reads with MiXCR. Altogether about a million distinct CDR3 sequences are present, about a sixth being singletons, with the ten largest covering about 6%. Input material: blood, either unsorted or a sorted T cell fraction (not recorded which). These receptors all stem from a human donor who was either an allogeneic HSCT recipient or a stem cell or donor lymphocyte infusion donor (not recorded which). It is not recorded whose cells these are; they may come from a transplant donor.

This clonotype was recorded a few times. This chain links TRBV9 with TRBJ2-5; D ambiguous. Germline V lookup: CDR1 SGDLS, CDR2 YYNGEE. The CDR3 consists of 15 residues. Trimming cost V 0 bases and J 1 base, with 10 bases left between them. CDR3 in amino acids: CASSVAEAVQETQYF. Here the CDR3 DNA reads TGTGCCAGCAGCGTAGCTGAGGCGGTCCAAGAGACCCAGTACTTC.

CDR3 sequence reads: CASSSTTGGGETQYF. Written as DNA, the CDR3 is TGCGCCAGCAGCTCGACGACAGGGGGAGGGGAGACCCAGTACTTC. The chain couples TRBV5-1 to TRBJ2-5; 9 nucleotides align to TRBD1. After removal of 3 bases from V and 5 bases from J, the junction contained 8 bases not matched to a gene. Germline CDR1 and CDR2: SGHRS and YFSETQ. The CDR3 is made up of 15 amino acids.

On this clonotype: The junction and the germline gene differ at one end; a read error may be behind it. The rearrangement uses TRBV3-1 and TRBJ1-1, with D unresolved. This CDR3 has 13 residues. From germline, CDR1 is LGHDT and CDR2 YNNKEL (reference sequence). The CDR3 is CASTQSQNTEAFF. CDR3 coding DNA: TGTGCCAGCACCCAATCTCAGAACACTGAAGCTTTCTTT.

CDR3 DNA: TGTGCCAGCAGGAATAGCGGGGGATCCTACAATGAGCAGTTCTTC. This encodes CASRNSGGSYNEQFF. V is TRBV6-1 and J is TRBJ2-1; 9 bases are a match to TRBD2. The CDR3 totals 15 residues. V lost 6 bases to trimming and J lost 1 base; unmatched junction nucleotides: 4. Germline loops: CDR1 MNHNS, CDR2 SASEGT.

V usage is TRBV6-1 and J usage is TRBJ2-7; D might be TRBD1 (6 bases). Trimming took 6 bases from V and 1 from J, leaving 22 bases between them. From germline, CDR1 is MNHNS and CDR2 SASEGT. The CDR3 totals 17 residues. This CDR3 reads CASRNGGWDIGSYEQYF. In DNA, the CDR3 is TGTGCCAGCAGAAACGGCGGCTGGGACATCGGATCCTACGAGCAGTACTTC.

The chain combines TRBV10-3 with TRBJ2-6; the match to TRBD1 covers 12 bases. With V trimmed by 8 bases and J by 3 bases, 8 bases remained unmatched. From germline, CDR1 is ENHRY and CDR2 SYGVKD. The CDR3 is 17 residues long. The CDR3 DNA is TGTGCCATCGGCCGGGACAGGGGGCGAGGTGGGGCCAACGTCCTGACTTTC. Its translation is CAIGRDRGRGGANVLTF.

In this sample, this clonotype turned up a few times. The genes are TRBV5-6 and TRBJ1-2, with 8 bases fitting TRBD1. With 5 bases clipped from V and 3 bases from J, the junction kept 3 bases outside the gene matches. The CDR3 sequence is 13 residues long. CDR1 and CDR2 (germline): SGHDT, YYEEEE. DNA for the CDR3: TGTGCCAGCAGGCAGACAGGGGACTATGGCTACACCTTC. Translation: CASRQTGDYGYTF.

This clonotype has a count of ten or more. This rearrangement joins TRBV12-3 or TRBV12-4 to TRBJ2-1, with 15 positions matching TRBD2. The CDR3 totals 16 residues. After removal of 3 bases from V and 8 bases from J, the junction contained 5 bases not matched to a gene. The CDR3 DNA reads TGTGCCAGCAGTTTTCATGGGACTAGCGGGAGGTATGAGCAGTTCTTC. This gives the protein CASSFHGTSGRYEQFF.

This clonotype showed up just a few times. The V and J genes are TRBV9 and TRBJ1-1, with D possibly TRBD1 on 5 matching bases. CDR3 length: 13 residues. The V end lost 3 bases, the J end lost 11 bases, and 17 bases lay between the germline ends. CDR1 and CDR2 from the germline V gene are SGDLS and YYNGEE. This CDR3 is CASSDPPAGTAFF. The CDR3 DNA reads TGTGCCAGCAGCGATCCCCCGGCAGGGACTGCTTTCTTT.

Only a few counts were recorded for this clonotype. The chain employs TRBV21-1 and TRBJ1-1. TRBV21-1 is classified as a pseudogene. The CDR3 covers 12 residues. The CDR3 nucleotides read TGTGCCAGCGTTTTCAAATACACTGAAGCTTTCTTT. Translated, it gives CASVFKYTEAFF.

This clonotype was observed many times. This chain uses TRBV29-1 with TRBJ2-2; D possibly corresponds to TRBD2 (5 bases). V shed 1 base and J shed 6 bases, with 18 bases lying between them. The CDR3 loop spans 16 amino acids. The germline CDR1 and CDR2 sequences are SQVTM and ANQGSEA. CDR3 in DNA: TGCAGCGTTGAAGTGGTGGGAGAAGGTGCGGCCGGGGAGCTGTTTTTT. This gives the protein CSVEVVGEGAAGELFF.

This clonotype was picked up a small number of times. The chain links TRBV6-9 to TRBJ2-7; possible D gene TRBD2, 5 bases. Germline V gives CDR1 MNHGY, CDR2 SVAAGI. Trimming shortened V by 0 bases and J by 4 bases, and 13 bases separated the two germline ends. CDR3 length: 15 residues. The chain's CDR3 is CASSYSLGSAYEQYF. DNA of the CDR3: TGTGCCAGCAGTTATTCTTTAGGGAGTGCGTACGAGCAGTACTTC.

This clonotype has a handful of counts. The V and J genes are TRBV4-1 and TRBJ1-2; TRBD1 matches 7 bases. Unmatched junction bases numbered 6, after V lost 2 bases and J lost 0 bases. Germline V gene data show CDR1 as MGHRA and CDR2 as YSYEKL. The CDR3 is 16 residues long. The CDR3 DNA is TGCGCCAGCAGCCAAAACTACAGGGGCTCTAACTATGGCTACACCTTC. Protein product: CASSQNYRGSNYGYTF.

The CDR3 nucleotides read TGCGCCAGCAGCCAATCGGGACTAGCGGGGGGGCCAGATACGCAGTATTTT. Residues: CASSQSGLAGGPDTQYF. The chain employs TRBV4-1 and TRBJ2-3, with TRBD2 identical over 16 bases. Germline CDR1 reads MGHRA; CDR2 reads YSYEKL. Trimming cost V 2 bases and J 4 bases; bases outside gene matches: 3. This CDR3 spans 17 amino acids.

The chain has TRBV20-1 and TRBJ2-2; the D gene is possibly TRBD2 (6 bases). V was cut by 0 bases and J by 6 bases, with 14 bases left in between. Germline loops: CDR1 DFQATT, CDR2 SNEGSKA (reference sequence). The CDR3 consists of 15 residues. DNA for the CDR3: TGCAGTGCTAGAGATGGTGGGGGGAGGCCCGGGGAGCTGTTTTTT. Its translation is CSARDGGGRPGELFF.

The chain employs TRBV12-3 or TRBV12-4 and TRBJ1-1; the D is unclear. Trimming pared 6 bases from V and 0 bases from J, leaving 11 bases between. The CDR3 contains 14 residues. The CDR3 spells CASSTFNLNTEAFF. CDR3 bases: TGTGCCAGCAGCACCTTTAATCTGAACACTGAAGCTTTCTTT.